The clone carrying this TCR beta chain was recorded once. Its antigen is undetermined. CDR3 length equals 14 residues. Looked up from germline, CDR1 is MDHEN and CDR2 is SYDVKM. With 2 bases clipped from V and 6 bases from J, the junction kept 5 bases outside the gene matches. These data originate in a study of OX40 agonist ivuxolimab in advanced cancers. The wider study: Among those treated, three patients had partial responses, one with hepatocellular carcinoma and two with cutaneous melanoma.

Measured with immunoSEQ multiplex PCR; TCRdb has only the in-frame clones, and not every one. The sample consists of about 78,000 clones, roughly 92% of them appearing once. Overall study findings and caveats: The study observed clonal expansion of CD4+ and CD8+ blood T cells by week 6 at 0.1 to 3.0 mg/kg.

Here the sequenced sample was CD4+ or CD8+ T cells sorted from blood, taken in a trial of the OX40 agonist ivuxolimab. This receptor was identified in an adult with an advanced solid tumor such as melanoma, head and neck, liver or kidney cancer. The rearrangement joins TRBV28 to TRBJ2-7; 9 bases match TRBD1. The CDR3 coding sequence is TGTGCCAGCAGTTTACAACAGGGGGCGGGCGAGCAGTACTTC. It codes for CASSLQQGAGEQYF.